The sequence of this T cell receptor (beta chain) was determined in a study of T-cell reconstitution after alpha-beta-depleted transplantation in children. This clonotype has just a few counts. CDR1 and CDR2 from the germline V gene are LGHNA and YNFKEQ. CDR3 length equals 15 residues. V trimming: 4 bases; J trimming: 5 bases; junction bases outside the gene matches: 8. Unique molecular identifiers were incorporated during preparation of the TCRbeta library. From the PCR reads, TCRdb called clonotypes with MiXCR, one entry per CDR3 protein. The sample has 500,000 or so distinct CDR3 sequences; about 30% are singletons.

Sequenced here: PBMCs from the stem cell graft donor, sampled from the stem cell graft. The chain recombines TRBV4-2 with TRBJ1-2; 9 nucleotides agree with TRBD1. The receptor was isolated from a human donor who donated a stem cell graft to a child with aplastic anemia. In DNA, the CDR3 is TGTGCCAGCAGCCGGGACAGGGCTAAGGGATATGGCTACACCTTC. This translates into CASSRDRAKGYGYTF.